The sequence of this TCR beta chain was determined in a study of long-term antiretroviral therapy in people with HIV. Study observations and caveats: HIV repertoires showed narrower CDR3 length ranges than controls. The study lacked data on ART adherence, viral resistance or therapy changes. Dominant in the repertoire at all time points were clones expanded before ART.

With survey level as its setting, the immunoSEQ assay was v3.0. Per-sample TRB depth target: roughly 35,000-55,000 T-cell genomes. Measured with immunoSEQ multiplex PCR; TCRdb has only the in-frame clones, and not every one. This table holds tens of thousands of clones, around nine tenths found once. In the case of this clone: As yet, its antigen is unknown.

The length of the CDR3 is 13 residues. Germline CDR1 and CDR2: MNHNY and SVGAGI (reference sequence). Trimming removed 7 bases from V and 2 bases from J; junction bases left unmatched: 5. The TCR was taken from a man between 60 and 70 years old with HIV. V gene TRBV6-6 combines with J gene TRBJ2-7; 7 bases fit TRBD2. This specimen was unsorted PBMCs, taken 0.6 years after starting antiretroviral therapy. CDR3 residues: CASKASGTYEQYF. The CDR3 DNA reads TGTGCCAGCAAGGCTAGCGGAACCTACGAGCAGTACTTC.